This T cell receptor (beta chain) originates from a study of blood T cell repertoires in COVID-19. Study background: The United States, Italy and Spain supplied acute and convalescent COVID-19 samples.

Libraries were prepared by immunoSEQ multiplex PCR; TCRdb keeps only in-frame clonotypes and omits some of them. This sample carries 120,000 or so clones, approximately 85% of them seen once, and the ten largest clones take 17%. Seattle-derived patients entered the study during active infection and were followed longitudinally. Between the trimmed V and J ends, which lost 4 bases and 2 bases, there was a span of 6 bases. CDR1 and CDR2 from the germline V gene are MNHEY and SVGAGI. This CDR3 is 13 amino acids long. This chain uses TRBV6-5 with TRBJ1-5; D call uncertain. What was sequenced was peripheral blood. This clonotype was sampled from a young man with COVID-19, enrolled during active disease. The CDR3 sequence is CASSSVGNQPQHF. CDR3 DNA: TGTGCCAGCAGTTCCGTCGGCAATCAGCCCCAGCATTTT.